Below are 30 T cell receptor beta chains sequenced from a single sample in a study of cytomegalovirus exposure and HLA in healthy donors. PCR employed 60 Vbeta and 13 Jbeta primers. The table came from immunoSEQ multiplex PCR; TCRdb's copy has only in-frame clones and leaves some out. The sample carries a few hundred thousand clones, approximately 80% recorded once. The specimen sequenced was PBMCs. The source of these receptors is a girl between 2 and 10 years old in good health and CMV-seronegative.

This clone was detected only a few times. The gene calls are TRBV15 and TRBJ1-2, with D uncertain. The CDR3 sequence is 15 residues long. V was cut by 0 bases and J by 4 bases, with 12 bases left in between. Germline loops: CDR1 LNHNV, CDR2 YYDKDF (reference sequence). The CDR3 DNA sequence: TGTGCCACCAGCAGAGATACGAACGGAGCCTATGGCTACACCTTC. It yields the protein CATSRDTNGAYGYTF.

Remarks on this clone: The same CDR3 also results from other DNA sequences found in this sample. The J gene is TRBJ2-5, the V gene TRBV15, with 10 bases matching TRBD1. The CDR3 covers 14 residues. In germline, CDR1 is LNHNV, CDR2 YYDKDF (reference sequence). Trimming took 5 bases from V and 2 from J; bases not matched to a gene: 2. The CDR3 protein is CATSQDRGQETQYF. The CDR3 nucleotides read TGTGCCACCAGCCAGGACAGGGGGCAAGAGACCCAGTACTTC.

The gene calls are TRBV7-9 and TRBJ2-7; D might be TRBD2 (5 bases). The V and J ends lost 5 bases and 3 bases respectively, with 17 bases between them. The CDR3 is made up of 15 amino acids. From germline, CDR1 is SEHNR and CDR2 FQNEAQ (reference sequence). The chain's CDR3 is CASSPKHGDYYEQYF. DNA for the CDR3: TGTGCCAGCAGCCCAAAGCACGGGGATTACTACGAGCAGTACTTC.

The chain carries TRBV10-1 and TRBJ2-5; 7 bases are a match to TRBD2. V was pared by 5 bases and J by 2 bases, with 8 bases of the junction left unmatched. The CDR3 sequence is 15 residues long. CDR1 WNHNN and CDR2 SYGVQD come from the germline V gene (reference sequence). The CDR3 DNA follows: TGCGCCAGCAGTATCCAGCGGGATGATCAAGAGACCCAGTACTTC. Its translation: CASSIQRDDQETQYF.

V usage is TRBV5-6 and J usage is TRBJ1-1; D unclear. CDR1 and CDR2 from the germline V gene are SGHDT and YYEEEE. The CDR3 consists of 13 residues. The V end lost 0 bases, the J end lost 0 bases, and 3 bases lay between the germline ends. In DNA, the CDR3 is TGTGCCAGCAGCTTGGTCATGAACACTGAAGCTTTCTTT. This sequence encodes CASSLVMNTEAFF.

V is TRBV6-1 and J is TRBJ2-3, with D possibly being TRBD2 (5 bases). Germline V gives CDR1 MNHNS, CDR2 SASEGT. The CDR3 extends over 13 amino acids. V lost 8 bases, J lost 4 bases, and 13 bases lay in between. CDR3 DNA sequence: TGTGCCAGCTTCGAGGGTGTAGCAGATACGCAGTATTTT. Translated: CASFEGVADTQYF.

The chain joins TRBV27 to TRBJ2-3; TRBD1 agrees at 8 bases. This CDR3 is 13 amino acids long. Germline V lookup: CDR1 MNHEY, CDR2 SMNVEV (reference sequence). With 8 bases clipped from V and 3 bases from J, the junction kept 4 bases outside the gene matches. CDR3: CASRDRLTDTQYF. Here the CDR3 DNA reads TGTGCCAGCCGGGACAGGTTAACAGATACGCAGTATTTT.

The chain joins TRBV5-1 to TRBJ1-5; 7 nucleotides agree with TRBD1. Germline CDR1 is SGHRS and CDR2 is YFSETQ. J was trimmed by 5 bases and V by 0 bases; bases with no gene match: 8. The CDR3 totals 16 residues. CDR3 DNA sequence: TGCGCCAGCAGCTTGGGGACAGGAAAGGCGGATCAGCCCCAGCATTTT. Its protein is CASSLGTGKADQPQHF.

The J gene is TRBJ1-2, the V gene TRBV6-1; D is ambiguous. The CDR3 covers 14 residues. Per the germline V gene, CDR1 is MNHNS and CDR2 is SASEGT. Trimming took 0 bases from V and 4 from J, leaving 9 bases between them. The CDR3 nucleotides read TGTGCCAGCAGTGAAGCGGGCAGTTTCTATGGCTACACCTTC. Protein product: CASSEAGSFYGYTF.

The chain is built from TRBV6-1 and TRBJ2-7; 10 bases line up with TRBD2. The germline gives CDR1 MNHNS, CDR2 SASEGT. The V segment lost 3 bases and the J segment 2 bases; nucleotides outside the gene matches: 4. The CDR3 consists of 15 residues. The DNA of the CDR3 is TGTGCCAGCAGTGACACCGGGACTAGCGCCTACGAGCAGTACTTC. Translated: CASSDTGTSAYEQYF.

V usage is TRBV7-9 and J usage is TRBJ1-4; D perhaps matches TRBD1 (5 bases). The V and J ends lost 4 bases and 6 bases respectively, with 6 bases between them. The length of the CDR3 is 12 residues. The germline CDR1 and CDR2 sequences are SEHNR and FQNEAQ (reference sequence). CDR3: CASSSRDEKLFF. The CDR3 DNA follows: TGTGCCAGCAGCTCCAGGGATGAAAAACTGTTTTTT.

The CDR3 region is CASSYSSGYTF. CDR3 in DNA: TGTGCCAGCAGTTACTCGAGTGGCTACACCTTC. The chain employs TRBV6-6 and TRBJ1-2, with unresolved D. The length of the CDR3 is 11 residues. The ends were cut back, 0 bases at V and 7 bases at J, with 3 bases in the middle. Per the germline V gene, CDR1 is MNHNY and CDR2 is SVGAGI (reference sequence).

A few counts support this clone. This rearrangement joins TRBV4-1 to TRBJ1-1, with 8 bases that match TRBD1. The CDR3 is made up of 17 amino acids. Per the germline V gene, CDR1 is MGHRA and CDR2 is YSYEKL. V dropped 5 bases and J dropped 1; count of bases not matched to a gene: 12. Written as DNA, the CDR3 is TGCGCCAGCAGCATAAAGGACAGGGATAGGGGGAACACTGAAGCTTTCTTT. Translation gives CASSIKDRDRGNTEAFF.

The gene calls are TRBV5-1 and TRBJ1-1; D may be TRBD1 (6 bases). Trimming removed 2 bases at V and 6 bases at J, with 14 bases between. The V gene's germline CDR1 is SGHRS and CDR2 YFSETQ. The CDR3 has 14 residues. CDR3 loop: CASSFSRGGPEAFF. The CDR3 nucleotides are TGCGCCAGCAGCTTCTCCAGGGGCGGTCCTGAAGCTTTCTTT.

The chain recombines TRBV5-5 with TRBJ2-5; no clear D gene. This CDR3 is built from 14 residues. Per germline, CDR1 SGHKS and CDR2 YYEKEE (reference sequence). The V end was cut by 0 bases, the J end by 4 bases, with 10 bases between. CDR3 region: CASSLADFAETQYF. DNA of the CDR3: TGTGCCAGCAGCTTGGCCGACTTCGCAGAGACCCAGTACTTC.

The chain combines TRBV5-1 with TRBJ2-1, with a possible D match to TRBD2 (5 bases). The germline V and J ends were trimmed by 1 base and 9 bases, with 14 bases remaining between them. The germline V gene has CDR1 SGHRS and CDR2 YFSETQ. CDR3 length: 14 amino acids. The CDR3 nucleotides read TGCGCCAGCAGCTTGTTCGGTACCGAGGGTGAGCAGTTCTTC. Protein: CASSLFGTEGEQFF.

V is TRBV6-5 and J is TRBJ1-2, with D unclear. Deletions cut 5 bases from V and 0 bases from J, with 10 bases between. Germline CDR1 reads MNHEY; CDR2 reads SVGAGI. The length of the CDR3 is 14 residues. The CDR3 sequence is CASSLRGANYGYTF. The DNA of the CDR3 is TGTGCCAGCAGTCTTCGCGGGGCTAACTATGGCTACACCTTC.

The chain is built from TRBV2 and TRBJ1-1; maybe TRBD1 (6 bases). Germline CDR1 SNHLY, CDR2 FYNNEI. The V end lost 5 bases, the J end lost 4 bases, and 8 bases lay between the germline ends. The CDR3 contains 12 residues. The CDR3 nucleotides are TGTGCCAGCAGTACAGGGTCCACTGAAGCTTTCTTT. Encoded protein: CASSTGSTEAFF.

The rearrangement links TRBV18 to TRBJ1-1; no reliable D call. Germline CDR1 and CDR2: KGHSH and LQKENI. Between the trimmed V and J ends, which lost 2 bases and 2 bases, there was a span of 9 bases. The CDR3 extends over 14 amino acids. The CDR3: CASSPEQRNTEAFF. The CDR3 bases are TGTGCCAGCTCACCAGAACAGAGAAACACTGAAGCTTTCTTT. Together with reference TRBV18 and TRBJ1-1, the CDR3 gives the full variable domain: NAGVMQNPRHLVRRRGQEARLRCSPMKGHSHVYWYRQLPEEGLKFMVYLQKENIIDESGMPKERFSAEFPKEGPSILRIQQVVRGDSAAYFCASSPEQRNTEAFFGQGTRLTVV.

The rearrangement uses TRBV7-9 and TRBJ2-3; 8 nucleotides align to TRBD1. The CDR3 contains 15 residues. Unmatched junction bases numbered 4, after V lost 5 bases and J lost 0 bases. Looked up from germline, CDR1 is SEHNR and CDR2 is FQNEAQ (reference sequence). This chain's CDR3 is CASSPRGPSTDTQYF. The CDR3 nucleotides are TGTGCCAGCAGCCCCAGGGGGCCTAGCACAGATACGCAGTATTTT.

This clone was seen more than once but under ten times. The DNA for the CDR3 is TGTGCCAGCAGCCAAGCCCCTTCGGTTGGTGAAAAACTGTTTTTT. Translated: CASSQAPSVGEKLFF. This chain joins TRBV4-2 and TRBJ1-4; D is unclear. V was pared by 1 base and J by 7 bases, with 13 bases between. Germline CDR1 reads LGHNA; CDR2 reads YNFKEQ. The CDR3 contains 15 residues.

The V and J genes are TRBV27 and TRBJ2-1, with TRBD1 matching over 9 bases. From germline, CDR1 is MNHEY and CDR2 SMNVEV (reference sequence). J lost 6 bases, V lost 7 bases, and 1 base had no gene match. The CDR3 loop spans 12 amino acids. CDR3: CASKTGGNEQFF. The CDR3 DNA sequence: TGTGCCAGCAAGACAGGGGGCAATGAGCAGTTCTTC.

The chain's CDR3 is CASTLAGDYEQYF. The CDR3 region has the DNA TGTGCCAGCACCTTGGCGGGGGACTACGAGCAGTACTTC. The rearrangement links TRBV18 to TRBJ2-7; 7 bases are shared with TRBD2. The V segment lost 8 bases and the J segment 3 bases; nucleotides outside the gene matches: 7. The CDR3 length is 13 residues. The germline CDR1 and CDR2 sequences are KGHSH and LQKENI.

V and J are TRBV4-1 and TRBJ1-5; D uncertain. The V end lost 1 base, the J end lost 4 bases, and 11 bases lay between the germline ends. The CDR3 runs to 15 residues. Per the germline V gene, CDR1 is MGHRA and CDR2 is YSYEKL. DNA of the CDR3: TGCGCCAGCAGCCAAGGATTAGACGGGAATCAGCCCCAGCATTTT. Protein sequence: CASSQGLDGNQPQHF.

V gene TRBV19 combines with J gene TRBJ2-6; 7 bases line up with TRBD1. The CDR3 extends over 16 amino acids. The J segment lost 0 bases and the V segment lost 9 bases, leaving 8 bases of the junction unmatched. The germline CDR1 and CDR2 sequences are LNHDA and SQIVND (reference sequence). The CDR3 loop reads CASTRGSLSGANVLTF. In DNA form, the CDR3 reads TGTGCCAGCACCAGGGGGTCCCTCTCTGGGGCCAACGTCCTGACTTTC.

This clone was recorded once. The same CDR3 also results from other DNA sequences found in this sample. The chain recombines TRBV15 with TRBJ2-7; the D is unclear. The length of the CDR3 is 12 residues. Germline V gene data show CDR1 as LNHNV and CDR2 as YYDKDF (reference sequence). Trimming shortened V by 0 bases and J by 3 bases, and 3 bases separated the two germline ends. The CDR3 DNA sequence: TGTGCCACCAGCAGAGATCGCTACGAGCAGTACTTC. It codes for CATSRDRYEQYF.

The count of this clone is one. The rearrangement links TRBV11-1 to TRBJ1-1; 7 nucleotides agree with TRBD1. J gave up 0 bases and V 6 bases, and 4 bases lay outside the gene matches. The CDR3 totals 14 residues. Germline V gene lookup returns CDR1 SGHAT and CDR2 FQDESV (reference sequence). The CDR3 reads CASSTGVLNTEAFF. The DNA of the CDR3 is TGTGCCAGCAGTACAGGGGTCCTGAACACTGAAGCTTTCTTT. The full variable domain, its missing parts supplied by reference TRBV11-1 and TRBJ1-1, is EAEVAQSPRYKITEKSQAVAFWCDPISGHATLYWYRQILGQGPELLVQFQDESVVDDSQLPKDRFSAERLKGVDSTLKIQPAELGDSAMYLCASSTGVLNTEAFFGQGTRLTVV.

J is TRBJ1-1 and V is TRBV6-5; the match to TRBD1 covers 9 bases. The CDR3 loop spans 15 amino acids. CDR1 and CDR2 from the germline V gene are MNHEY and SVGAGI. The J segment lost 1 base and the V segment lost 0 bases, leaving 0 bases of the junction unmatched. For the CDR3, the DNA is TGTGCCAGCAGTTACTCGGGACAGGGGAACACTGAAGCTTTCTTT. This sequence encodes CASSYSGQGNTEAFF.

The chain uses TRBV2 and TRBJ2-7, with 7 positions matching TRBD1. With 5 bases clipped from V and 4 bases from J, the junction kept 8 bases outside the gene matches. The length of the CDR3 is 14 residues. Germline CDR1 and CDR2: SNHLY and FYNNEI. CDR3 nucleotide sequence: TGTGCCAGCAGTCCGGACAGGCCAAGGTACGAGCAGTACTTC. The encoded protein is CASSPDRPRYEQYF. The full variable domain, its missing parts supplied by reference TRBV2 and TRBJ2-7, is EPEVTQTPSHQVTQMGQEVILRCVPISNHLYFYWYRQILGQKVEFLVSFYNNEISEKSEIFDDQFSVERPDGSNFTLKIRSTKLEDSAMYFCASSPDRPRYEQYFGPGTRLTVT.

V usage is TRBV6-5 and J usage is TRBJ1-5; D unresolved. Germline V gives CDR1 MNHEY, CDR2 SVGAGI. The CDR3 length is 15 residues. The V gene lost 4 bases and the J gene lost 3 bases, with 13 bases spanning the gap. In DNA form, the CDR3 reads TGTGCCAGCAGTTCCCCGGGGAGCCTCAATCAGCCCCAGCATTTT. Its translation: CASSSPGSLNQPQHF.